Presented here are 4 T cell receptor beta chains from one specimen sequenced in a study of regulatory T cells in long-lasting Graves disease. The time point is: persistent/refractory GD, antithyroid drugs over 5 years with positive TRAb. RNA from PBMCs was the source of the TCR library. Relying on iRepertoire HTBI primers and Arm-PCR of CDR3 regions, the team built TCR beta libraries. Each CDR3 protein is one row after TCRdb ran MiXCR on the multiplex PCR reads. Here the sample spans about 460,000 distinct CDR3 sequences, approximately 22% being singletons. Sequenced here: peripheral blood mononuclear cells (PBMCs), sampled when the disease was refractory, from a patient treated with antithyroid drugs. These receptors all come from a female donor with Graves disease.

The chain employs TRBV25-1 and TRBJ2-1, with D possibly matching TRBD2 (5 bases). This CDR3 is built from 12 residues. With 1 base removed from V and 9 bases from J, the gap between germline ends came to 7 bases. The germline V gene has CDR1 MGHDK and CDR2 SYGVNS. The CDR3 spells CASSEFGIEQFF. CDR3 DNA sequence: TGTGCCAGCAGTGAATTCGGGATTGAGCAGTTCTTC.

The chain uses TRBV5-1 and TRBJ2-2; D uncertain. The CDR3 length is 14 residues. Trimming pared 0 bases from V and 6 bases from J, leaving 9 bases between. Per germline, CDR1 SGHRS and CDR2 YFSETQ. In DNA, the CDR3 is TGCGCCAGCAGCTTGGGCTCAGGTTCCGGGGAGCTGTTTTTT. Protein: CASSLGSGSGELFF.

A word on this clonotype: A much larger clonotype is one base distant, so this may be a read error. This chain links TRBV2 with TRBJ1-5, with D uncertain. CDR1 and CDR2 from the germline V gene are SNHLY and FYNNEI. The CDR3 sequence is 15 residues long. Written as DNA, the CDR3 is TGTGCCAACAGTGAATTGTCCGGCAGCAATCAGCCCCAGCATTTT. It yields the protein CANSELSGSNQPQHF.

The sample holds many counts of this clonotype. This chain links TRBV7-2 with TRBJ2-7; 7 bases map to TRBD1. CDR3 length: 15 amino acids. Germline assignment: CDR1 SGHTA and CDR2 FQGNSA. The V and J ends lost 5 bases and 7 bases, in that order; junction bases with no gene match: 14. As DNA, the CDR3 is TGTGCCAGCAGCCCGAGACAGGGTGGTTTGGGAGAGCAGTACTTC. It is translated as CASSPRQGGLGEQYF.